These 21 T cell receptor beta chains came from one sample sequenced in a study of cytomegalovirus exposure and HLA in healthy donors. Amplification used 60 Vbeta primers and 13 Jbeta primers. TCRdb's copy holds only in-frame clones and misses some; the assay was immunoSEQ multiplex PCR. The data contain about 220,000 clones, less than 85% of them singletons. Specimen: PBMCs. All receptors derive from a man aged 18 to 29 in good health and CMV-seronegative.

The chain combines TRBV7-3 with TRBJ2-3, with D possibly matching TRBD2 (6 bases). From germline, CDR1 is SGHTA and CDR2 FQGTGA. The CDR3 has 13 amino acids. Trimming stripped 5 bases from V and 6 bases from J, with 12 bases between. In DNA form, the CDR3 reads TGTGCCAGCAGCGGGGAGGTTGGGGATACGCAGTATTTT. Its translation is CASSGEVGDTQYF.

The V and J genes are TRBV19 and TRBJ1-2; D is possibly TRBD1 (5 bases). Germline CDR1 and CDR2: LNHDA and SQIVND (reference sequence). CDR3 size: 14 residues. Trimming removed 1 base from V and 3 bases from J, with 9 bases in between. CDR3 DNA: TGTGCCAGTAGTATAGGCGGGGCTCACTATGGCTACACCTTC. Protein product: CASSIGGAHYGYTF.

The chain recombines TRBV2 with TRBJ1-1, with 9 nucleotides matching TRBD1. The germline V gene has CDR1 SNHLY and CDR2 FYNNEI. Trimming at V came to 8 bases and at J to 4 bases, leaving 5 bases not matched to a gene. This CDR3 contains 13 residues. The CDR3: CASGGQGPTEAFF. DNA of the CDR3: TGTGCCAGCGGGGGACAGGGTCCCACTGAAGCTTTCTTT.

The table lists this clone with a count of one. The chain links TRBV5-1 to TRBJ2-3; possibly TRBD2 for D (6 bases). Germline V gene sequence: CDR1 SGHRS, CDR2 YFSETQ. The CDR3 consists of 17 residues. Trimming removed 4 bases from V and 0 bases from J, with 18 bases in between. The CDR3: CASSPEAGTPSTDTQYF. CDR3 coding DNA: TGCGCCAGCAGCCCAGAAGCCGGGACTCCTAGCACAGATACGCAGTATTTT.

CDR3 loop: CASSDNRDHRETQYF. The CDR3, as DNA: TGTGCCAGCAGTGATAACCGGGATCACCGAGAGACCCAGTACTTC. The chain carries TRBV25-1 and TRBJ2-5; D is perhaps TRBD2 (5 bases). V was shortened by 3 bases and J by 4 bases, with 15 bases between the two germline ends. From germline, CDR1 is MGHDK and CDR2 SYGVNS. The CDR3 has 15 residues.

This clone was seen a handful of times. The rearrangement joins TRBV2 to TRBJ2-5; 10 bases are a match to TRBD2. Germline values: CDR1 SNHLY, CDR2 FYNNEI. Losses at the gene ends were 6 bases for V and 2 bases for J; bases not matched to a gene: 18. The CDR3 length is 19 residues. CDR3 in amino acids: CASSGTPPGALAGQETQYF. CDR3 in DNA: TGTGCCAGCAGCGGTACCCCCCCAGGCGCACTAGCGGGGCAAGAGACCCAGTACTTC.

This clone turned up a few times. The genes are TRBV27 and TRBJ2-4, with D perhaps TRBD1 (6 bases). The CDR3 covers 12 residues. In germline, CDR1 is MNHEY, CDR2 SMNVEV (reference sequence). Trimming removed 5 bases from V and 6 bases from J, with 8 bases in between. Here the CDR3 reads CASSPTGNIQYF. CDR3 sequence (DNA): TGTGCCAGCAGTCCGACAGGAAACATTCAGTACTTC.

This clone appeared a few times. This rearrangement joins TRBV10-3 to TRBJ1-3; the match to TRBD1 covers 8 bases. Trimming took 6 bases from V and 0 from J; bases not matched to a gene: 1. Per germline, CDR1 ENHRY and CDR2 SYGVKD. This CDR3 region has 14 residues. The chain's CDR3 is CAISDRGSGNTIYF. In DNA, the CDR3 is TGTGCCATCAGCGACAGGGGCTCTGGAAACACCATATATTTT.

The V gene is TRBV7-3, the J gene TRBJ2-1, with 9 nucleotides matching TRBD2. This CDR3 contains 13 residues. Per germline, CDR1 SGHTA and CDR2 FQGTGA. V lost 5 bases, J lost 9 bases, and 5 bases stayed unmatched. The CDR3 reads CASSQGTSPEQFF. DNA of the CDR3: TGTGCCAGCAGCCAAGGGACTAGCCCTGAGCAGTTCTTC.

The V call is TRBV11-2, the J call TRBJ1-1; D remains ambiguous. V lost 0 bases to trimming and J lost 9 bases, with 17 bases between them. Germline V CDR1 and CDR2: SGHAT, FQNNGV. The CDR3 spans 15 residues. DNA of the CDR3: TGTGCCAGCAGCTTAGATGGGAGCCTCGCAGACCAAGCTTTCTTT. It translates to CASSLDGSLADQAFF. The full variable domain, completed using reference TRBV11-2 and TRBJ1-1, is EAGVAQSPRYKIIEKRQSVAFWCNPISGHATLYWYQQILGQGPKLLIQFQNNGVVDDSQLPKDRFSAERLKGVDSTLKIQPAKLEDSAVYLCASSLDGSLADQAFFGQGTRLTVV.

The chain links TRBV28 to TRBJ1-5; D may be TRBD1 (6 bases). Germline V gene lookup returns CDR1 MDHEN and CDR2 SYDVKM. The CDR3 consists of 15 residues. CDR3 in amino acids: CATLGQKYSNQPQHF. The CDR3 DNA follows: TGTGCTACCCTAGGACAGAAATATAGCAATCAGCCCCAGCATTTT.

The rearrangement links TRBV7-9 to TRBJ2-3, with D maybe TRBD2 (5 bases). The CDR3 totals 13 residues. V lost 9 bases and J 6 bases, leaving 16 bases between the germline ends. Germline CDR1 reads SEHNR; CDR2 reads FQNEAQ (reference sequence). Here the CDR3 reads CASKSGLADTQYF. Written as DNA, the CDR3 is TGTGCCAGTAAGAGTGGGTTAGCGGATACGCAGTATTTT.

The CDR3 loop reads CASSRRTGTYNEQFF. The CDR3, as DNA: TGTGCCAGCAGCCGGAGGACAGGGACCTACAATGAGCAGTTCTTC. The rearrangement uses TRBV5-4 and TRBJ2-1, with 8 bases that match TRBD1. V shed 4 bases, J shed 2 bases, and the junction held 5 bases outside the gene matches. The V gene's germline CDR1 is SGHNT and CDR2 YYREEE (reference sequence). The CDR3 runs 15 residues.

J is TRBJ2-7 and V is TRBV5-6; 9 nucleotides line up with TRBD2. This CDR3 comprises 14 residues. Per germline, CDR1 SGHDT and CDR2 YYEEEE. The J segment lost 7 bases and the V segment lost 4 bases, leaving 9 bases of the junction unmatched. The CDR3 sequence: CASSLSGSSGEQYF. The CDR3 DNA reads TGTGCCAGCAGCCTTAGCGGGAGTTCGGGTGAGCAGTACTTC. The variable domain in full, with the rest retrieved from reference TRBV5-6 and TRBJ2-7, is DAGVTQSPTHLIKTRGQQVTLRCSPKSGHDTVSWYQQALGQGPQFIFQYYEEEERQRGNFPDRFSGHQFPNYSSELNVNALLLGDSALYLCASSLSGSSGEQYFGPGTRLTVT.

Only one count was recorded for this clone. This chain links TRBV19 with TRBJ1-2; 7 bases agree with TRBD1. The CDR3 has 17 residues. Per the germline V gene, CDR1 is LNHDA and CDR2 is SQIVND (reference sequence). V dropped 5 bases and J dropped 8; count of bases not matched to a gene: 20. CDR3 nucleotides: TGTGCCAGTAGTGCCGGGGACAGTTCGCACTTAGCGTTGGGCTACACCTTC. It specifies CASSAGDSSHLALGYTF.

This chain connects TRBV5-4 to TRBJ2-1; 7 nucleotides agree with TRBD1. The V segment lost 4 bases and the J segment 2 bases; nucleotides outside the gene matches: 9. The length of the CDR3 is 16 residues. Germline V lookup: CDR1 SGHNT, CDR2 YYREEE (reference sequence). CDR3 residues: CASSDPTGAAYNEQFF. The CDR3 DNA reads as TGTGCCAGCAGCGACCCTACAGGGGCGGCCTACAATGAGCAGTTCTTC.

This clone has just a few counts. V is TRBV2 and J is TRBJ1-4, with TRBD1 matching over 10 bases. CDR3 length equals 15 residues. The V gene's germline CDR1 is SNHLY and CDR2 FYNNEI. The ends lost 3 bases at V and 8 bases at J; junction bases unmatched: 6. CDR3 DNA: TGTGCCAGCAGTGACGGACAGGGGGTGGGGGAAAAACTGTTTTTT. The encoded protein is CASSDGQGVGEKLFF.

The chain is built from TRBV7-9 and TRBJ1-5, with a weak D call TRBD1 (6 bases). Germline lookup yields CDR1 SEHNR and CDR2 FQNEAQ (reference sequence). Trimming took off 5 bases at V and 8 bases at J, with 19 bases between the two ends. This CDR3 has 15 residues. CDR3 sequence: CASSDPDSPGEPQHF. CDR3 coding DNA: TGTGCCAGCAGCGATCCGGACAGCCCTGGGGAGCCCCAGCATTTT.

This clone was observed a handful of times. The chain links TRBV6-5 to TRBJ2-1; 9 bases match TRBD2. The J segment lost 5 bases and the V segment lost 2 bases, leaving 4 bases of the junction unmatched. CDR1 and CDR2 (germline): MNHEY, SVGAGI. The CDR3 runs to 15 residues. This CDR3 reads CASSYMAGGDNEQFF. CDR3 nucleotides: TGTGCCAGCAGTTACATGGCGGGAGGGGACAATGAGCAGTTCTTC.

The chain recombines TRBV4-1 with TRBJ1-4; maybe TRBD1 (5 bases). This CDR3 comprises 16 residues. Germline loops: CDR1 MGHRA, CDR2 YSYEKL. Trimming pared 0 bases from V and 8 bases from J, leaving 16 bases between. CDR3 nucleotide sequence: TGCGCCAGCAGCCAAGATCCGATGGCAGGGAACGAAAAACTGTTTTTT. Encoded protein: CASSQDPMAGNEKLFF.

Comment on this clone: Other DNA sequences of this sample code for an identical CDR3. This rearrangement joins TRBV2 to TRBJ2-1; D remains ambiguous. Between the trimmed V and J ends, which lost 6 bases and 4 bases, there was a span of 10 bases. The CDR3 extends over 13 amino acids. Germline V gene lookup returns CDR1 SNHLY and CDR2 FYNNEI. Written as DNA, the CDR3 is TGTGCCAGCAGCCCGATAGTTTACAATGAGCAGTTCTTC. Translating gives CASSPIVYNEQFF.